This T cell receptor beta chain was identified in a study of T cell changes during pregnancy in multiple sclerosis. Germline V CDR1 and CDR2: SGHNT, YYREEE (reference sequence). The CDR3 is made up of 13 amino acids. J lost 5 bases, V lost 4 bases, and 3 bases had no gene match. This table comes from immunoSEQ multiplex PCR, and its TCRdb copy is limited to in-frame clones, with some not included. Among just under 65,000 clones listed, less than 95% were seen once. The chain combines TRBV5-4 with TRBJ1-2, with 9 bases identical to TRBD1. This TCR was recovered from a female donor in good health, enrolled as a control in a pregnancy study. The sequencing here drew on peripheral blood, taken in the second trimester of pregnancy. The CDR3 protein is CASSGGQGYGYTF. As DNA, the CDR3 is TGTGCCAGCAGCGGGGGACAGGGTTATGGCTACACCTTC.